Listed here are 5 T cell receptor beta chains from one sample, sequenced in a study of T cell repertoires in cytomegalovirus infection. Each CDR3 protein is one row after TCRdb ran MiXCR on the reads. The table has hundreds of thousands of distinct CDR3 sequences, 30% to 40% seen once. These receptors have no known antigen. The input for sequencing was cultured PBMCs, taken from culture after CMV antigen stimulation. The source of these receptors is a human donor in good health (CMV status not recorded). Some clones in this sample may be carry-over from other donors' samples.

The J gene is TRBJ2-3, the V gene TRBV7-2; TRBD1 matches 7 bases. J was trimmed by 4 bases and V by 5 bases; bases with no gene match: 9. The CDR3 is made up of 15 amino acids. Germline values: CDR1 SGHTA, CDR2 FQGNSA. In nucleotides, the CDR3 is TGTGCCAGCAGCAAGGGGGCGGGCCGATCAGATACGCAGTATTTT. Translation gives CASSKGAGRSDTQYF.

The genes are TRBV7-9 and TRBJ2-1; TRBD2 matches 13 bases. The CDR3 is 15 amino acids. From germline, CDR1 is SEHNR and CDR2 FQNEAQ (reference sequence). Trimming removed 3 bases from V and 15 bases from J; junction bases left unmatched: 11. In DNA, the CDR3 is TGTGCCAGCAGCTTCGGACTAGCGGGGGAATCCATAGCGTTCTTC. This translates into CASSFGLAGESIAFF.

This clonotype showed up just a few times. The rearrangement links TRBV28 to TRBJ2-7, with D tentatively TRBD2 (5 bases). Germline V gene data show CDR1 as MDHEN and CDR2 as SYDVKM. The germline V and J ends were trimmed by 6 bases and 2 bases, with 11 bases remaining between them. This CDR3 region has 13 residues. The CDR3 protein is CASSLLDPYEQYF. The CDR3, as DNA: TGTGCCAGCAGCCTACTAGACCCCTACGAGCAGTACTTC.

This clonotype was counted many times. CDR3 region: CASSLYYNSPLHF. CDR3 sequence (DNA): TGTGCCAGCAGCTTATATTATAATTCACCCCTCCACTTT. The chain uses TRBV7-2 and TRBJ1-6, with D unresolved. V lost 2 bases and J lost 4, with 3 bases in between. In germline, CDR1 is SGHTA, CDR2 FQGNSA. The CDR3 sequence is 13 residues long.

This rearrangement joins TRBV20-1 to TRBJ2-4; D remains unclear. CDR3 size: 14 residues. Trimming stripped 6 bases from V and 1 base from J, with 13 bases between. Per germline, CDR1 DFQATT and CDR2 SNEGSKA (reference sequence). The chain's CDR3 is CSALEIDAKNIQYF. Here the CDR3 DNA reads TGCAGTGCCCTAGAGATCGACGCCAAAAACATTCAGTACTTC.